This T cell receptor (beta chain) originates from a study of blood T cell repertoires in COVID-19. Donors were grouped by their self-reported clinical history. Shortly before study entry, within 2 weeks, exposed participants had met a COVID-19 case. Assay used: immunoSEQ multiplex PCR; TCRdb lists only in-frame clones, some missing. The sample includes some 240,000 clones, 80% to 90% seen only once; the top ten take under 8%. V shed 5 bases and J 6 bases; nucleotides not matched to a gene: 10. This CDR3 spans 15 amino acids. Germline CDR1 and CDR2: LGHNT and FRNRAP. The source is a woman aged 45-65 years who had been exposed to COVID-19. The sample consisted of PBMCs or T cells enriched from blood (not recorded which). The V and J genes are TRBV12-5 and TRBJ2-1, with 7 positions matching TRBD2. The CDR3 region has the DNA TGTGCTAGTGGTCCGGCCAGCGGGGCAGGCAATGAGCAGTTCTTC. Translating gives CASGPASGAGNEQFF.